The 26 T cell receptor beta chains presented below share a single source sample, sequenced in a study of T cell responses to AZD1222 COVID-19 vaccine. TCRdb's copy holds only in-frame clones and misses some; the assay was immunoSEQ multiplex PCR. The table has 120,000 to 150,000 clones, approximately 90% seen once. The sequenced sample was peripheral blood, obtained 28 days after the second AZD1222 dose. All receptors derive from an adult who received the AZD1222 COVID-19 vaccine.

The table lists this clone with a count of one. The V and J genes are TRBV12-5 and TRBJ2-4; no clear D gene. Germline assignment: CDR1 LGHNT and CDR2 FRNRAP. V lost 7 bases and J 2 bases, leaving 24 bases between the germline ends. CDR3 length: 18 residues. The CDR3 nucleotides are TGTGCTAGTGTTTTCACCCACTCCTCAGACACCCCCAAAAACATTCAGTACTTC. As protein: CASVFTHSSDTPKNIQYF. Full variable domain (rest looked up from reference TRBV12-5 and TRBJ2-4): DARVTQTPRHKVTEMGQEVTMRCQPILGHNTVFWYRQTMMQGLELLAYFRNRAPLDDSGMPKDRFSAEMPDATLATLKIQPSEPRDSAVYFCASVFTHSSDTPKNIQYFGAGTRLSVL.

The J gene is TRBJ1-5, the V gene TRBV7-8; D possibly corresponds to TRBD1 (6 bases). The CDR3 has 16 amino acids. Germline V gene data show CDR1 as SGHVS and CDR2 as FQNEAQ. V lost 2 bases and J lost 3, with 14 bases in between. The CDR3 sequence is CASSLSGGLINQPQHF. CDR3 DNA sequence: TGTGCCAGCAGCTTATCGGGGGGGCTAATCAATCAGCCCCAGCATTTT.

V usage is TRBV5-4 and J usage is TRBJ1-3; D is ambiguous. The V and J ends lost 5 bases and 4 bases respectively, with 22 bases between them. The CDR3 extends over 17 amino acids. Germline CDR1 reads SGHNT; CDR2 reads YYREEE (reference sequence). In DNA form, the CDR3 reads TGTGCCAGCAGTTATAGGGAGGCGGCGAGACTAGGAAACACCATATATTTT. Its translation is CASSYREAARLGNTIYF.

J is TRBJ1-1 and V is TRBV7-6, with 9 bases matching TRBD1. Losses at the gene ends were 5 bases for V and 4 bases for J; bases not matched to a gene: 2. This CDR3 is 13 amino acids long. Germline V gives CDR1 SGHVS, CDR2 FNYEAQ. The CDR3: CASSGDRATEAFF. Here the CDR3 DNA reads TGTGCCAGCAGCGGGGACAGGGCCACTGAAGCTTTCTTT. Supplemented by reference TRBV7-6 and TRBJ1-1, the full variable domain reads GAGVSQSPRYKVTKRGQDVALRCDPISGHVSLYWYRQALGQGPEFLTYFNYEAQQDKSGLPNDRFSAERPEGSISTLTIQRTEQRDSAMYRCASSGDRATEAFFGQGTRLTVV.

The chain uses TRBV4-1 and TRBJ1-2, with no clear D. V lost 4 bases and J lost 3, with 12 bases in between. CDR1 MGHRA and CDR2 YSYEKL come from the germline V gene. The CDR3 totals 14 residues. CDR3 residues: CASSPAETDYGYTF. In DNA, the CDR3 is TGCGCCAGCAGCCCGGCGGAAACGGACTATGGCTACACCTTC.

This clone was observed a few times. The chain combines TRBV15 with TRBJ1-1, with D tentatively TRBD1 (5 bases). CDR3 length: 13 residues. Germline lookup yields CDR1 LNHNV and CDR2 YYDKDF (reference sequence). Trimming left V 0 bases short and J 7 bases short, with 9 bases between. The CDR3 sequence: CATSRDPQGEAFF. The CDR3 coding sequence is TGTGCCACCAGCAGAGATCCCCAGGGTGAAGCTTTCTTT.

The chain joins TRBV6-1 to TRBJ1-2, with D hard to call. The V end lost 3 bases, the J end lost 0 bases, and 11 bases lay between the germline ends. CDR3 length equals 15 residues. Germline CDR1 and CDR2: MNHNS and SASEGT. Here the CDR3 reads CASSDRSEANYGYTF. The CDR3 DNA follows: TGTGCCAGCAGTGACCGATCCGAAGCTAACTATGGCTACACCTTC.

V and J are TRBV12-3 or TRBV12-4 and TRBJ1-1; D uncertain. The ends were cut back, 6 bases at V and 4 bases at J, with 9 bases in the middle. The CDR3 covers 12 residues. CDR3 nucleotides: TGTGCCAGCAGCCCGTCCAGCACTGAAGCTTTCTTT. Residues: CASSPSSTEAFF.

This sequence joins TRBV19 and TRBJ1-2, with D maybe TRBD1 (6 bases). CDR1 and CDR2 (germline): LNHDA, SQIVND (reference sequence). The germline V and J ends were trimmed by 0 bases and 6 bases, with 14 bases remaining between them. The CDR3 has 15 residues. Written as DNA, the CDR3 is TGTGCCAGTAGTATAGACCCCAGGGGCTCGGATGGCTACACCTTC. Amino acids: CASSIDPRGSDGYTF.

The chain is built from TRBV18 and TRBJ2-1; TRBD2 agrees at 11 bases. CDR3 length: 17 residues. CDR1 is KGHSH and CDR2 is LQKENI in the germline V gene. V was pared by 4 bases and J by 4 bases, with 9 bases of the junction left unmatched. CDR3 protein: CASSQPGLAAFYNEQFF. The CDR3 DNA reads as TGTGCCAGCTCACAACCGGGACTAGCGGCCTTTTACAATGAGCAGTTCTTC.

V usage is TRBV6-2 or TRBV6-3 and J usage is TRBJ1-1; possible D gene TRBD1, 5 bases. CDR3 length: 13 amino acids. Trimming stripped 6 bases from V and 6 bases from J, with 14 bases between. CDR1 and CDR2 (germline): MNHEY, SVGEGT. The CDR3 protein is CASSRKGYAEAFF. The CDR3 DNA is TGTGCCAGCAGCCGAAAGGGGTACGCTGAAGCTTTCTTT.

The genes are TRBV18 and TRBJ2-7; D is uncertain. V was pared by 2 bases and J by 5 bases, with 10 bases between. The CDR3 is made up of 13 amino acids. Germline V gene lookup returns CDR1 KGHSH and CDR2 LQKENI. The CDR3 DNA reads as TGTGCCAGCTCACCAATGGTTACCCACGAGCAGTACTTC. Amino acid sequence: CASSPMVTHEQYF.

V and J are TRBV9 and TRBJ1-4; tentatively, D is TRBD1 (6 bases). Germline V gene data show CDR1 as SGDLS and CDR2 as YYNGEE. The length of the CDR3 is 16 residues. V dropped 5 bases and J dropped 7 bases, with 21 bases sitting between them. The CDR3 loop reads CASSNHGGDWPEKLFF. The CDR3 bases are TGTGCCAGCAGTAACCACGGGGGCGATTGGCCTGAAAAACTGTTTTTT.

A few counts support this clone. V usage is TRBV6-2 or TRBV6-3 and J usage is TRBJ1-2; unclear D gene. Germline V CDR1 and CDR2: MNHEY, SVGEGT. This CDR3 spans 16 amino acids. Trimming stripped 0 bases from V and 6 bases from J, with 17 bases between. The CDR3 region has the DNA TGTGCCAGCAGTTACTCCCTAAGCGACCTAAGGGATGGCTACACCTTC. This gives the protein CASSYSLSDLRDGYTF.

The CDR3 loop reads CASSRGSYEQYF. CDR3 DNA sequence: TGTGCCAGCAGCCGGGGATCCTACGAGCAGTACTTC. The V call is TRBV2, the J call TRBJ2-7; tentative D call: TRBD2 (5 bases). Germline CDR1 is SNHLY and CDR2 is FYNNEI. With 6 bases removed from V and 1 base from J, the gap between germline ends came to 7 bases. The CDR3 length is 12 residues. The variable domain in full, completed from reference TRBV2 and TRBJ2-7, reads EPEVTQTPSHQVTQMGQEVILRCVPISNHLYFYWYRQILGQKVEFLVSFYNNEISEKSEIFDDQFSVERPDGSNFTLKIRSTKLEDSAMYFCASSRGSYEQYFGPGTRLTVT.

The chain is built from TRBV7-2 and TRBJ2-1; TRBD2 agrees at 8 bases. CDR1 is SGHTA, CDR2 FQGNSA, per germline. V was pared by 3 bases and J by 8 bases, with 3 bases of the junction left unmatched. The CDR3 loop spans 13 amino acids. In nucleotides, the CDR3 is TGTGCCAGCAGCTTGAGCGGGAGCGATGAGCAGTTCTTC. This codes for CASSLSGSDEQFF. The full variable domain, completed using reference TRBV7-2 and TRBJ2-1, is GAGVSQSPSNKVTEKGKDVELRCDPISGHTALYWYRQSLGQGLEFLIYFQGNSAPDKSGLPSDRFSAERTGGSVSTLTIQRTQQEDSAVYLCASSLSGSDEQFFGPGTRLTVL.

The V gene is TRBV15, the J gene TRBJ2-1, with TRBD2 matching over 11 bases. Germline V CDR1 and CDR2: LNHNV, YYDKDF (reference sequence). J lost 4 bases, V lost 3 bases, and 2 bases had no gene match. CDR3 length: 15 residues. This CDR3 reads CATSSPSGRYNEQFF. CDR3 bases: TGTGCCACCAGCAGCCCTAGCGGGAGGTACAATGAGCAGTTCTTC.

The rearrangement links TRBV4-2 to TRBJ1-1; D remains unclear. Trimming left V 3 bases short and J 2 bases short, with 10 bases between. This CDR3 region has 14 residues. The germline V gene has CDR1 LGHNA and CDR2 YNFKEQ. CDR3 sequence (DNA): TGTGCCAGCAGCCAGAAAGACCGTAACACTGAAGCTTTCTTT. This sequence encodes CASSQKDRNTEAFF.

J is TRBJ1-6 and V is TRBV24-1, with 7 positions matching TRBD1. The CDR3 is 13 residues long. With 12 bases clipped from V and 9 bases from J, the junction kept 10 bases outside the gene matches. The germline CDR1 and CDR2 sequences are KGHDR and SFDVKD. CDR3 sequence: CAGRQGPSSPLHF. CDR3 sequence (DNA): TGTGCCGGACGACAGGGCCCCAGTTCACCCCTCCACTTT.

Only one count was recorded for this clone. The DNA for the CDR3 is TGTGCCAGCAGCCCCGGACAGACCCCGGCCGCTTTCTTT. Its translation: CASSPGQTPAAFF. This chain links TRBV28 with TRBJ1-1, with a possible D match to TRBD1 (6 bases). V was clipped by 6 bases and J by 11 bases, with 19 bases between them. This CDR3 has 13 residues. Germline V gene sequence: CDR1 MDHEN, CDR2 SYDVKM. Filled out from reference TRBV28 and TRBJ1-1, the complete variable domain reads DVKVTQSSRYLVKRTGEKVFLECVQDMDHENMFWYRQDPGLGLRLIYFSYDVKMKEKGDIPEGYSVSREKKERFSLILESASTNQTSMYLCASSPGQTPAAFFGQGTRLTVV.

CDR3 coding DNA: TGTGCCAGCACCCAAACTAGCTCCTACGAGCAGTACTTC. Residues: CASTQTSSYEQYF. The chain recombines TRBV6-5 with TRBJ2-7; possible D gene TRBD2, 5 bases. The V gene lost 7 bases and the J gene lost 0 bases, with 10 bases spanning the gap. Germline-derived CDR1 and CDR2 are MNHEY and SVGAGI. The length of the CDR3 is 13 residues.

The rearrangement uses TRBV5-4 and TRBJ2-2; D is undetermined. Germline CDR1 SGHNT, CDR2 YYREEE (reference sequence). The CDR3 is made up of 13 amino acids. Trimming cost V 0 bases and J 3 bases, with 3 bases left between them. Here the CDR3 DNA reads TGTGCCAGCAGCTTGGCGGACACCGGGGAGCTGTTTTTT. Translation gives CASSLADTGELFF. Full variable domain (remainder filled in from reference TRBV5-4 and TRBJ2-2): ETGVTQSPTHLIKTRGQQVTLRCSSQSGHNTVSWYQQALGQGPQFIFQYYREEENGRGNFPPRFSGLQFPNYSSELNVNALELDDSALYLCASSLADTGELFFGEGSRLTVL.

The chain carries TRBV5-1 and TRBJ1-5; no clear D. Germline CDR1 and CDR2: SGHRS and YFSETQ. Trimming removed 0 bases from V and 9 bases from J, with 10 bases in between. This CDR3 is built from 13 residues. In DNA, the CDR3 is TGCGCCAGCAGCTTGGGACAAGATCTGCCCCAGCATTTT. Protein sequence: CASSLGQDLPQHF. The whole variable domain, filled in from reference TRBV5-1 and TRBJ1-5, reads KAGVTQTPRYLIKTRGQQVTLSCSPISGHRSVSWYQQTPGQGLQFLFEYFSETQRNKGNFPGRFSGRQFSNSRSEMNVSTLELGDSALYLCASSLGQDLPQHFGDGTRLSIL.

V and J are TRBV2 and TRBJ2-3; no firm D call. V was clipped by 6 bases and J by 2 bases, with 12 bases between them. The CDR3 sequence is 14 residues long. The germline V gene encodes CDR1 SNHLY and CDR2 FYNNEI. The CDR3 sequence is CASRQLINTDTQYF. CDR3 in DNA: TGTGCCAGCAGACAGCTTATCAACACAGATACGCAGTATTTT. Combining the CDR3 with reference TRBV2 and TRBJ2-3 gives the whole variable domain EPEVTQTPSHQVTQMGQEVILRCVPISNHLYFYWYRQILGQKVEFLVSFYNNEISEKSEIFDDQFSVERPDGSNFTLKIRSTKLEDSAMYFCASRQLINTDTQYFGPGTRLTVL.

J is TRBJ2-1 and V is TRBV10-1; TRBD1 matches at 10 bases. CDR1 WNHNN and CDR2 SYGVQD come from the germline V gene (reference sequence). Trimming cost V 0 bases and J 6 bases; bases outside gene matches: 2. This CDR3 has 15 amino acids. The CDR3 reads CASSESRTGGNEQFF. The CDR3 bases are TGCGCCAGCAGTGAGTCGAGGACAGGGGGCAATGAGCAGTTCTTC.

The chain uses TRBV18 and TRBJ2-7; D is tentatively TRBD1 or TRBD2 (5 bases each). In germline, CDR1 is KGHSH, CDR2 LQKENI. The length of the CDR3 is 16 residues. V lost 0 bases to trimming and J lost 3 bases, with 15 bases between them. The CDR3 DNA reads as TGTGCCAGCTCACCACCCACCGGGACGGTCAACTACGAGCAGTACTTC. It encodes CASSPPTGTVNYEQYF.